The 28 T cell receptor beta chains below come from one sample, sequenced in a study of human CD8 memory T cell subsets. Construction of TCR beta libraries was accomplished by means of UMI-labeled 5' RACE. TCRdb reprocessed the 5' RACE reads; each CDR3 protein has one entry and no DNA is given. The sample holds more than 5,500 distinct CDR3 sequences. Progenitor exhausted-like CD8+ memory cells (TPEX) were CCR7+ PD-1+ TIGIT+. Sequenced: CD8+ T cells from PBMCs. These receptors were collected from a human donor in good health.

V and J are TRBV7-8 and TRBJ2-7; as DNA is missing, the TRBD1 call by TCRdb cannot be tested. Germline loops: CDR1 SGHVS, CDR2 FQNEAQ. The CDR3 covers 14 residues. CDR3 sequence: CASRQTGMSDEQYF.

This chain uses TRBV3-1 with TRBJ2-7. Germline-derived CDR1 and CDR2 are LGHDT and YNNKEL (reference sequence). The CDR3 contains 16 residues. The chain's CDR3 is CASSQEVAQPNYEQYF.

This CDR3 reads CASSSLWTGSLDTQYF. The V and J genes are TRBV27 and TRBJ2-3; TCRdb proposes TRBD1, but this gene call is untestable without DNA. The CDR3 sequence is 16 residues long. Germline CDR1 reads MNHEY; CDR2 reads SMNVEV (reference sequence).

Here the CDR3 reads CASSLRTGELFF. This chain links TRBV7-3 with TRBJ2-2. This CDR3 contains 12 residues. Looked up from germline, CDR1 is SGHTA and CDR2 is FQGTGA.

V gene TRBV20-1 combines with J gene TRBJ2-5; absent DNA, TCRdb's TRBD1 call cannot be checked. Germline V gene sequence: CDR1 DFQATT, CDR2 SNEGSKA (reference sequence). This CDR3 comprises 15 residues. CDR3 in amino acids: CSARRGDDLMGTQYF.

V and J are TRBV5-8 and TRBJ2-7. CDR1 and CDR2 from the germline V gene are SGHTS and YDEGEE. CDR3 length equals 14 residues. This CDR3 reads CASSLDRVSYEQYF.

Considering frequency, this clonotype is medium-sized. The genes are TRBV6-6 and TRBJ2-3; without DNA, the TCRdb call of TRBD2 cannot be checked. The germline V gene has CDR1 MNHNY and CDR2 SVGAGI (reference sequence). This CDR3 spans 14 amino acids. The CDR3 sequence is CATSGIEGTDTQYF.

This clonotype is deemed large (0.1 to 1%) by its frequency. The chain couples TRBV7-6 to TRBJ2-2; TCRdb selects TRBD1, and the lack of DNA leaves this call unchecked. The CDR3 consists of 16 residues. CDR1 is SGHVS and CDR2 is FNYEAQ in the germline V gene. The CDR3 sequence is CASSSPTGHLTGELFF.

The genes are TRBV29-1 and TRBJ1-2. This CDR3 region has 11 residues. CDR1 is SQVTM and CDR2 is ANQGSEA in the germline V gene. CDR3 amino acids: CSARAGGGYTF. Full variable domain (rest looked up from reference TRBV29-1 and TRBJ1-2): SAVISQKPSRDICQRGTSLTIQCQVDSQVTMMFWYRQQPGQSLTLIATANQGSEATYESGFVIDKFPISRPNLTFSTLTVSNMSPEDSSIYLCSARAGGGYTFGSGTRLTVV.

The V call is TRBV2, the J call TRBJ2-7. The CDR3 consists of 11 residues. From germline, CDR1 is SNHLY and CDR2 FYNNEI. CDR3 loop: CASSVLDEQYF.

The gene calls are TRBV2 and TRBJ2-2; TCRdb's assignment of TRBD2 cannot be checked, as there is no DNA. This CDR3 is built from 16 residues. Per the germline V gene, CDR1 is SNHLY and CDR2 is FYNNEI. The chain's CDR3 is CASLGLAGDGTGELFF. Full variable domain (outside the CDR3, taken from reference TRBV2 and TRBJ2-2): EPEVTQTPSHQVTQMGQEVILRCVPISNHLYFYWYRQILGQKVEFLVSFYNNEISEKSEIFDDQFSVERPDGSNFTLKIRSTKLEDSAMYFCASLGLAGDGTGELFFGEGSRLTVL.

This sequence joins TRBV6-5 and TRBJ1-1; TCRdb indicates TRBD1, and absent DNA this call remains unverified. Germline V lookup: CDR1 MNHEY, CDR2 SVGAGI. The CDR3 consists of 12 residues. This CDR3 reads CASSRGDGEAFF.

This clonotype registers medium-sized (0.01 to 0.1%) by frequency. The rearrangement joins TRBV7-3 to TRBJ2-1; absent DNA, TCRdb's TRBD1 call cannot be checked. Germline V gene data show CDR1 as SGHTA and CDR2 as FQGTGA. CDR3 length equals 15 residues. CDR3 loop: CASSPGQGLGNEQFF.

The J gene is TRBJ2-7, the V gene TRBV7-9. In germline, CDR1 is SEHNR, CDR2 FQNEAQ (reference sequence). CDR3 length equals 15 residues. CDR3: CASSLGVGTNNEQYF.

The rearrangement joins TRBV12-3 or TRBV12-4 to TRBJ2-1; TCRdb selects TRBD1, and the lack of DNA leaves this call unchecked. This CDR3 contains 13 residues. CDR3 region: CASSLEVRAEQFF.

The CDR3 reads CASSRNPITPGQYF. V usage is TRBV27 and J usage is TRBJ2-7; TCRdb picks TRBD1, but there is no DNA to check that call. Germline lookup yields CDR1 MNHEY and CDR2 SMNVEV (reference sequence). The CDR3 sequence is 14 residues long.

The chain employs TRBV11-2 and TRBJ2-1; TCRdb gives TRBD1 as the D gene, but with no DNA this cannot be confirmed. Germline values: CDR1 SGHAT, CDR2 FQNNGV. The CDR3 extends over 14 amino acids. CDR3 sequence: CASSATGNRNEQFF.

This clonotype is deemed medium-sized by its frequency. CDR3 sequence reads: CASSGPGQGIYEQYF. The chain links TRBV10-2 to TRBJ2-7; the TCRdb D gene call, TRBD1, has no DNA to confirm it. In germline, CDR1 is WSHSY, CDR2 SAAADI. The CDR3 contains 15 residues.

The chain couples TRBV9 to TRBJ2-2; TCRdb's D call, TRBD1, is unchecked because there is no DNA. Germline assignment: CDR1 SGDLS and CDR2 YYNGEE. CDR3 length: 15 residues. CDR3 amino acids: CASSPSATQGGELFF.

The chain is built from TRBV15 and TRBJ2-7. This CDR3 spans 15 amino acids. Germline V gene data show CDR1 as LNHNV and CDR2 as YYDKDF (reference sequence). CDR3 amino acids: CATSRVADSSYEQYF.

In terms of frequency, this clonotype is large. This chain joins TRBV28 and TRBJ2-7. The germline V gene has CDR1 MDHEN and CDR2 SYDVKM. The CDR3 contains 18 residues. Here the CDR3 reads CASSLPKRSDSNNYEQYF.

The rearrangement links TRBV12-3 or TRBV12-4 to TRBJ2-5. CDR3 length: 14 amino acids. CDR3 loop: CASSLGVTQETQYF.

This clonotype is labeled large based on frequency. The J gene is TRBJ1-1, the V gene TRBV9. The CDR3 is 15 residues long. Germline values: CDR1 SGDLS, CDR2 YYNGEE. CDR3 region: CASSPTGRWDTEAFF.

This clonotype is deemed medium-sized (0.01 to 0.1%) by its frequency. The rearrangement links TRBV20-1 to TRBJ2-3. The CDR3 has 12 residues. CDR1 DFQATT and CDR2 SNEGSKA come from the germline V gene (reference sequence). This CDR3 is CSARAARDTQYF.

J is TRBJ2-7 and V is TRBV5-1; TCRdb's D call, TRBD2, is unchecked because there is no DNA. Germline CDR1 is SGHRS and CDR2 is YFSETQ. This CDR3 region has 15 residues. The CDR3 spells CASSQTIEGRYEQYF.

The V and J genes are TRBV18 and TRBJ1-2. The germline CDR1 and CDR2 sequences are KGHSH and LQKENI. This CDR3 contains 12 residues. This CDR3 reads CASSPPGEGYTF. The full variable domain, rest sourced from reference TRBV18 and TRBJ1-2, is NAGVMQNPRHLVRRRGQEARLRCSPMKGHSHVYWYRQLPEEGLKFMVYLQKENIIDESGMPKERFSAEFPKEGPSILRIQQVVRGDSAAYFCASSPPGEGYTFGSGTRLTVV.

Frequency places this clonotype as medium-sized. This chain joins TRBV25-1 and TRBJ2-2. Germline assignment: CDR1 MGHDK and CDR2 SYGVNS. The CDR3 sequence is 14 residues long. This chain's CDR3 is CASSFYQETGELFF. The full variable domain, its missing parts supplied by reference TRBV25-1 and TRBJ2-2, is EADIYQTPRYLVIGTGKKITLECSQTMGHDKMYWYQQDPGMELHLIHYSYGVNSTEKGDLSSESTVSRIRTEHFPLTLESARPSHTSQYLCASSFYQETGELFFGEGSRLTVL.

The CDR3: CASSSSFEYQETQYF. The rearrangement uses TRBV28 and TRBJ2-5. The CDR3 has 15 residues. Looked up from germline, CDR1 is MDHEN and CDR2 is SYDVKM.